Each of the 25 T cell receptor beta chains below was sequenced from the same sample in a study of T-cell reconstitution after alpha-beta-depleted transplantation in children. For TCRbeta, the library was prepared with unique molecular identifiers. TCRdb re-called the PCR reads through MiXCR, storing one row per CDR3 protein. The profile covers about 980,000 distinct CDR3 sequences, with under 30% appearing a single time and roughly 27% taken by the ten largest. Sequenced here: PBMCs, mostly from graft donor cells, sampled 360 days after TCRalphabeta/CD19-depleted stem cell transplant. These receptors were taken from a boy under two years old who had a stem cell transplant for SCID, so the T cells may come from the graft donor.

The chain joins TRBV12-3 or TRBV12-4 to TRBJ2-7, with D unresolved. With 8 bases removed from V and 5 bases from J, the gap between germline ends came to 16 bases. The CDR3 totals 13 residues. The CDR3 sequence is CASSFGPINEQYF. The CDR3, as DNA: TGTGCCAGCTCGTTCGGGCCCATCAACGAGCAGTACTTC.

This clonotype turned up a few times. The chain is built from TRBV15 and TRBJ2-1; no firm D call. Trimming took off 1 base at V and 9 bases at J, with 19 bases between the two ends. This CDR3 region has 16 residues. Germline V gene data show CDR1 as LNHNV and CDR2 as YYDKDF (reference sequence). The CDR3 nucleotides are TGTGCCACCAGCAGAGGGATCGGATTCAGCGATAGTGAGCAGTTCTTC. Translating gives CATSRGIGFSDSEQFF.

The V gene is TRBV28, the J gene TRBJ2-7; D remains ambiguous. This CDR3 has 14 amino acids. CDR1 and CDR2 from the germline V gene are MDHEN and SYDVKM. The V and J ends lost 7 bases and 0 bases respectively, with 13 bases between them. The CDR3 reads CASIFRKGSYEQYF. The CDR3 DNA reads TGTGCCAGCATTTTCCGTAAGGGCTCCTACGAGCAGTACTTC.

This clonotype was detected only a few times. The rearrangement uses TRBV20-1 and TRBJ2-5; TRBD1 matches at 7 bases. In germline, CDR1 is DFQATT, CDR2 SNEGSKA (reference sequence). This CDR3 region has 15 residues. V was pared by 2 bases and J by 2 bases, with 8 bases of the junction left unmatched. CDR3 loop: CSARPGQSRQETQYF. In DNA, the CDR3 is TGCAGTGCTAGACCGGGACAGTCCAGACAAGAGACCCAGTACTTC.

The rearrangement links TRBV7-9 to TRBJ2-5; 8 bases are shared with TRBD1. V lost 4 bases to trimming and J lost 4 bases; unmatched junction nucleotides: 8. The germline gives CDR1 SEHNR, CDR2 FQNEAQ (reference sequence). This CDR3 is 15 amino acids long. The CDR3 bases are TGTGCCAGCAGCTCCTTAGACAGGGGCAGAGAGACCCAGTACTTC. Residues: CASSSLDRGRETQYF. Combining the CDR3 with reference TRBV7-9 and TRBJ2-5 gives the whole variable domain DTGVSQNPRHKITKRGQNVTFRCDPISEHNRLYWYRQTLGQGPEFLTYFQNEAQLEKSRLLSDRFSAERPKGSFSTLEIQRTEQGDSAMYLCASSSLDRGRETQYFGPGTRLLVL.

The chain combines TRBV20-1 with TRBJ1-1; D unclear. This CDR3 is built from 14 residues. V lost 2 bases and J 3 bases, leaving 13 bases between the germline ends. In germline, CDR1 is DFQATT, CDR2 SNEGSKA (reference sequence). Here the CDR3 reads CSARLGGIYTEAFF. CDR3 in DNA: TGCAGTGCTAGACTAGGAGGGATTTACACTGAAGCTTTCTTT.

V gene TRBV3-1 combines with J gene TRBJ2-2, with 7 bases lining up with TRBD2. The CDR3 contains 19 residues. Germline values: CDR1 LGHDT, CDR2 YNNKEL (reference sequence). V shed 1 base, J shed 2 bases, and the junction held 13 bases outside the gene matches. The CDR3 here is CASSQAMKTSPLNTGELFF. For the CDR3, the DNA is TGTGCCAGCAGCCAAGCTATGAAGACTAGCCCCCTAAACACCGGGGAGCTGTTTTTT. The full variable domain, its missing parts supplied by reference TRBV3-1 and TRBJ2-2, is DTAVSQTPKYLVTQMGNDKSIKCEQNLGHDTMYWYKQDSKKFLKIMFSYNNKELIINETVPNRFSPKSPDKAHLNLHINSLELGDSAVYFCASSQAMKTSPLNTGELFFGEGSRLTVL.

The rearrangement uses TRBV6-1 and TRBJ2-7; the match to TRBD2 covers 9 bases. After removal of 6 bases from V and 2 bases from J, the junction contained 8 bases not matched to a gene. This CDR3 region has 15 residues. Germline V gene data show CDR1 as MNHNS and CDR2 as SASEGT. DNA for the CDR3: TGTGCCAGCAGCCCTCTAGCGGGGTTAACCTACGAGCAGTACTTC. Protein: CASSPLAGLTYEQYF.

The rearrangement joins TRBV5-1 to TRBJ1-3; D remains unclear. The CDR3 is made up of 15 amino acids. Germline V CDR1 and CDR2: SGHRS, YFSETQ. V was clipped by 4 bases and J by 0 bases, with 11 bases between them. The CDR3 is CASSNRGNSGNTIYF. The CDR3 bases are TGCGCCAGCAGCAACAGAGGCAACTCTGGAAACACCATATATTTT. Complete variable domain (other parts from reference TRBV5-1 and TRBJ1-3): KAGVTQTPRYLIKTRGQQVTLSCSPISGHRSVSWYQQTPGQGLQFLFEYFSETQRNKGNFPGRFSGRQFSNSRSEMNVSTLELGDSALYLCASSNRGNSGNTIYFGEGSWLTVV.

For the CDR3, the DNA is TGCAGTGCTACTCAAACAGGGATCCGTCTTTATATGGCCAAAAACATTCAGTACTTC. Its translation is CSATQTGIRLYMAKNIQYF. The chain is built from TRBV20-1 and TRBJ2-4, with a tentative D call TRBD1 (6 bases). V lost 4 bases and J lost 1, with 26 bases in between. This CDR3 has 19 residues. Germline lookup yields CDR1 DFQATT and CDR2 SNEGSKA (reference sequence).

This clonotype has a handful of counts. The chain has TRBV28 and TRBJ1-4, with D unclear. Per the germline V gene, CDR1 is MDHEN and CDR2 is SYDVKM. Trimming shortened V by 6 bases and J by 7 bases, and 18 bases separated the two germline ends. CDR3 length: 15 residues. This chain's CDR3 is CASSPGSGYGEKLFF. CDR3 sequence (DNA): TGTGCCAGCAGCCCCGGCTCGGGGTACGGTGAAAAACTGTTTTTT.

V gene TRBV20-1 combines with J gene TRBJ2-3; 8 bases match TRBD2. Germline-derived CDR1 and CDR2 are DFQATT and SNEGSKA (reference sequence). With V trimmed by 3 bases and J by 4 bases, 12 bases remained unmatched. The CDR3 runs 16 residues. CDR3 nucleotides: TGCAGTGCTAGCAGAAAAGCGGGAGTAACGTCAGATACGCAGTATTTT. This sequence encodes CSASRKAGVTSDTQYF.

The chain carries TRBV28 and TRBJ1-2; 9 bases are shared with TRBD1. This CDR3 has 14 residues. The junction had 7 bases not matched to a gene; V was cut back by 3 bases and J by 8 bases. Germline-derived CDR1 and CDR2 are MDHEN and SYDVKM. CDR3 region: CASSLGQGSRGYTF. The CDR3 DNA is TGTGCCAGCAGTTTGGGACAGGGATCGCGCGGCTACACCTTC.

This chain uses TRBV3-1 with TRBJ1-1, with D unclear. The CDR3 is made up of 17 amino acids. The V end lost 1 base, the J end lost 2 bases, and 17 bases lay between the germline ends. Germline CDR1 and CDR2: LGHDT and YNNKEL (reference sequence). CDR3 region: CASSQAGYGEDNTEAFF. The CDR3 DNA reads TGTGCCAGCAGCCAAGCGGGTTACGGGGAGGATAACACTGAAGCTTTCTTT. Using reference TRBV3-1 and TRBJ1-1 for the parts outside the CDR3, the full variable domain is DTAVSQTPKYLVTQMGNDKSIKCEQNLGHDTMYWYKQDSKKFLKIMFSYNNKELIINETVPNRFSPKSPDKAHLNLHINSLELGDSAVYFCASSQAGYGEDNTEAFFGQGTRLTVV.

The rearrangement joins TRBV5-1 to TRBJ1-4; no clear D gene. The CDR3 extends over 14 amino acids. Trimming left V 0 bases short and J 8 bases short, with 11 bases between. Looked up from germline, CDR1 is SGHRS and CDR2 is YFSETQ. For the CDR3, the DNA is TGCGCCAGCAGCTTGGAGGCGTCTCCGGAAAAACTGTTTTTT. It yields the protein CASSLEASPEKLFF.

The genes are TRBV12-3 or TRBV12-4 and TRBJ1-1; D is uncertain. This CDR3 is 14 amino acids long. V lost 3 bases and J 6 bases, leaving 14 bases between the germline ends. This CDR3 is CASSFRAGVAEAFF. CDR3 nucleotides: TGTGCCAGCAGTTTCCGGGCGGGTGTTGCTGAAGCTTTCTTT.

V gene TRBV7-2 combines with J gene TRBJ2-3, with 7 bases lining up with TRBD1. The CDR3 is 15 amino acids. J gave up 5 bases and V 8 bases, and 13 bases lay outside the gene matches. The germline V gene encodes CDR1 SGHTA and CDR2 FQGNSA. The CDR3 DNA reads TGTGCCAGCGGGGAGAGACAGGGAATGGGAGATACGCAGTATTTT. Translating gives CASGERQGMGDTQYF.

This chain joins TRBV27 and TRBJ2-1; D might be TRBD1 (6 bases). V lost 6 bases and J 6 bases, leaving 12 bases between the germline ends. Germline V gene sequence: CDR1 MNHEY, CDR2 SMNVEV (reference sequence). The CDR3 is 13 amino acids. The CDR3 DNA follows: TGTGCCAGCAGCCGCCAGGGGAGCAATGAGCAGTTCTTC. It is translated as CASSRQGSNEQFF.

The sample holds a few counts of this clonotype. V gene TRBV20-1 combines with J gene TRBJ1-6; possibly TRBD1 for D (5 bases). CDR3 size: 12 residues. Per germline, CDR1 DFQATT and CDR2 SNEGSKA (reference sequence). V dropped 5 bases and J dropped 9 bases, with 11 bases sitting between them. CDR3 sequence (DNA): TGCAGTGCTTTGGGGGGGATTTCACCCCTCCACTTT. This translates into CSALGGISPLHF.

This clonotype was seen more than once but under ten times. This chain joins TRBV12-3 or TRBV12-4 and TRBJ1-6, with no clear D. The V gene lost 5 bases and the J gene lost 8 bases, with 13 bases spanning the gap. This CDR3 has 14 amino acids. CDR3 bases: TGTGCCAGCAGTGCCCAATCGGAGGATTCACCCCTCCACTTT. Encoded protein: CASSAQSEDSPLHF.

The chain employs TRBV27 and TRBJ1-5; D uncertain. Looked up from germline, CDR1 is MNHEY and CDR2 is SMNVEV (reference sequence). Trimming stripped 2 bases from V and 0 bases from J, with 8 bases between. The CDR3 has 15 residues. This CDR3 reads CASSLMWGSNQPQHF. The CDR3 nucleotides are TGTGCCAGCAGTTTAATGTGGGGTAGCAATCAGCCCCAGCATTTT.

This chain joins TRBV4-1 and TRBJ2-1; 11 positions match TRBD2. Germline assignment: CDR1 MGHRA and CDR2 YSYEKL. CDR3 length equals 16 residues. V lost 2 bases, J lost 3 bases, and 3 bases stayed unmatched. CDR3 protein: CASSQLSGGGYNEQFF. The DNA of the CDR3 is TGCGCCAGCAGCCAACTTAGCGGGGGGGGCTACAATGAGCAGTTCTTC.

V usage is TRBV5-1 and J usage is TRBJ2-7; 13 bases are a match to TRBD2. The ends lost 0 bases at V and 5 bases at J; junction bases unmatched: 5. This CDR3 is built from 16 residues. The germline CDR1 and CDR2 sequences are SGHRS and YFSETQ. The CDR3 is CASSLEGGLAGHEQYF. The DNA of the CDR3 is TGCGCCAGCAGCTTGGAAGGGGGACTAGCGGGGCACGAGCAGTACTTC.

The chain links TRBV4-1 to TRBJ2-2, with D perhaps TRBD1 (5 bases). The CDR3 extends over 15 amino acids. Trimming shortened V by 5 bases and J by 0 bases, and 10 bases separated the two germline ends. The V gene's germline CDR1 is MGHRA and CDR2 YSYEKL. CDR3 in DNA: TGCGCCAGCAGCACCAGGGTGTCGAACACCGGGGAGCTGTTTTTT. It translates to CASSTRVSNTGELFF.

This clonotype has a count of ten or more. The CDR3 region is CASSSNGADYEQYF. As DNA, the CDR3 is TGTGCCAGCTCATCTAATGGGGCGGACTACGAGCAGTACTTC. J is TRBJ2-7 and V is TRBV18; possibly TRBD1 for D (5 bases). CDR3 length: 14 residues. The V and J ends lost 5 bases and 3 bases respectively, with 14 bases between them. Germline CDR1 and CDR2: KGHSH and LQKENI.